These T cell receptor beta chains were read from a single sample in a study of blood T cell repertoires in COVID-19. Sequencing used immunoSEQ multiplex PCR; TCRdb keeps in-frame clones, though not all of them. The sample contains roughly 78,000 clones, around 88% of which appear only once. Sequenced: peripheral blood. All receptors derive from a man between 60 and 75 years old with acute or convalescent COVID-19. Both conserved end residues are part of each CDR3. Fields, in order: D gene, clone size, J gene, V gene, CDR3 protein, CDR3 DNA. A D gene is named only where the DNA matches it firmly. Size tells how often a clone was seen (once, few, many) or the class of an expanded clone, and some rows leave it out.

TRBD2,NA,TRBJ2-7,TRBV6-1,CASSEKDSGLGIYEQYF,TGTGCCAGCAGTGAAAAGGATTCAGGACTAGGAATCTACGAGCAGTACTTC
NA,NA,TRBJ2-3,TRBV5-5,CASSPSTDTQYF,TGTGCCAGCAGCCCGAGCACAGATACGCAGTATTTT
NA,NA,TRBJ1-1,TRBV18,CASSPKDRNTEAFF,TGTGCCAGCTCACCGAAGGACAGAAACACTGAAGCTTTCTTT
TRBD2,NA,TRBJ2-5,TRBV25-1,CASSDFSSGAGETQYF,TGTGCCAGCAGTGATTTTTCTAGCGGGGCCGGAGAGACCCAGTACTTC
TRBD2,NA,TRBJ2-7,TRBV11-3,CASSLGLAGVREQYF,TGTGCCAGCAGCTTGGGGCTAGCGGGAGTGAGGGAGCAGTACTTC
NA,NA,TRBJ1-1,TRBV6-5,CASSYRGVGNTEAFF,TGTGCCAGCAGTTATCGGGGAGTGGGGAACACTGAAGCTTTCTTT
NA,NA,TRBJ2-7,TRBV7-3,CASSLSGGLSYEQYF,TGTGCCAGCAGCTTAAGTGGCGGACTTTCCTACGAGCAGTACTTC
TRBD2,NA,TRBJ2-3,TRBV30,CAWSVGGITDTQYF,TGTGCCTGGAGTGTGGGGGGGATCACAGATACGCAGTATTTT
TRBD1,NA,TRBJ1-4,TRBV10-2,CASSDPVGGAGEKLFF,TGCGCCAGCAGTGACCCGGTAGGGGGCGCGGGTGAAAAACTGTTTTTT
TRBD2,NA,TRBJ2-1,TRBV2,CASSEGSGRLAGDEQFF,TGTGCCAGCAGTGAAGGGAGTGGACGACTAGCGGGAGACGAGCAGTTCTTC
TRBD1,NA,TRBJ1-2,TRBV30,CAGQGNYGYTF,TGTGCCGGACAGGGTAACTATGGCTACACCTTC
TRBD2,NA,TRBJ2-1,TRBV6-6,CASSYQTSGSPNEQFF,TGTGCCAGCAGTTACCAGACTAGCGGGAGTCCCAATGAGCAGTTCTTC
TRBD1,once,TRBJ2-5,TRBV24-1,CATSVGQGAWETQYF,TGTGCCACCAGTGTCGGACAGGGGGCCTGGGAGACCCAGTACTTC
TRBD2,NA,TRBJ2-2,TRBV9,CASSVASGTYTGELFF,TGTGCCAGCAGCGTAGCTAGCGGGACCTACACCGGGGAGCTGTTTTTT
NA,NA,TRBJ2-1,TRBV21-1,CASSSRDSENEQFF,TGTGCCAGCAGCAGCCGGGACAGTGAGAATGAGCAGTTCTTC
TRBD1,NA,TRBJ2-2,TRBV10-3,CAIRPGQGAGGELFF,TGTGCCATCAGGCCGGGACAGGGGGCGGGCGGGGAGCTGTTTTTT
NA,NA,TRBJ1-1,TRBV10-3,CAIAATRFNTEAFF,TGTGCCATTGCAGCGACGCGGTTCAACACTGAAGCTTTCTTT
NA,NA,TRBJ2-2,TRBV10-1,CASRALGSGELFF,TGCGCCAGCAGGGCACTAGGGTCCGGGGAGCTGTTTTTT
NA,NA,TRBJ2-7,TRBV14,CASSPITGTGTYEQYF,TGTGCCAGCAGCCCGATTACCGGGACTGGGACCTACGAGCAGTACTTC